The 18 T cell receptor beta chains listed next were all sequenced from one sample in a study of CXCR3-negative and CXCR3-positive naive CD8 T cells. Antigens of these TCRs are unknown. Whole-study findings and limits: Relative to CXCR3-negative naive cells, CXCR3-positive naive cells had more hydrophobic TRB CDR3s.

All TRB cDNA libraries came from 5' RACE performed with UMI labels. TCRdb reanalyzed the 5' RACE reads and collapses them to one entry per CDR3 protein, without DNA. The specimen's table records under 85,000 distinct CDR3 sequences. Sequenced input: naive CXCR3+ CD8+ T cells from blood. Subset defined: CD45RO-CCR7+CD27+CD95- naive CD8+ T cells expressing CXCR3 (TNR3+). The receptors here all came from a human donor in good health. Some clones in this sample may be carry-over from other donors' samples.

V and J are TRBV11-2 and TRBJ1-1; without DNA, the TCRdb call of TRBD1 cannot be checked. The CDR3 consists of 13 residues. The germline CDR1 and CDR2 sequences are SGHAT and FQNNGV. The CDR3 sequence is CASSLSGTAEAFF.

This rearrangement joins TRBV11-3 to TRBJ2-2; lacking DNA, the TRBD2 call made by TCRdb goes unchecked. The CDR3 spans 17 residues. Germline V gene sequence: CDR1 SGHNT, CDR2 YENEEA. Here the CDR3 reads CASSFSLPKLDTGELFF.

The rearrangement uses TRBV7-9 and TRBJ1-4; TCRdb outputs TRBD1, but without DNA this stays unchecked. The germline V gene has CDR1 SEHNR and CDR2 FQNEAQ (reference sequence). The CDR3 consists of 14 residues. CDR3 residues: CASSPRTGGEKLFF.

CDR3: CASSTRDSTSYEQYF. The chain has TRBV19 and TRBJ2-7; TCRdb names TRBD2, which stays unverified in the absence of DNA. The germline gives CDR1 LNHDA, CDR2 SQIVND (reference sequence). CDR3 length: 15 residues.

This sequence joins TRBV20-1 and TRBJ2-7; TCRdb returns TRBD2, unconfirmable since there is no DNA. From germline, CDR1 is DFQATT and CDR2 SNEGSKA (reference sequence). The length of the CDR3 is 13 residues. CDR3: CSASPVDSYEQYF.

V gene TRBV4-1 combines with J gene TRBJ2-7; TCRdb indicates TRBD1, and absent DNA this call remains unverified. The CDR3 extends over 16 amino acids. Germline V gene sequence: CDR1 MGHRA, CDR2 YSYEKL. This CDR3 reads CASSQQMGPTSYEQYF.

The rearrangement joins TRBV5-1 to TRBJ2-7; absent DNA, TCRdb's TRBD1 call cannot be checked. Germline-derived CDR1 and CDR2 are SGHRS and YFSETQ. The CDR3 has 17 residues. CDR3 loop: CASSPKEIGTDLYEQYF.

The V call is TRBV27, the J call TRBJ2-7; TCRdb's D call, TRBD2, is unchecked because there is no DNA. Germline lookup yields CDR1 MNHEY and CDR2 SMNVEV (reference sequence). The CDR3 is 14 residues long. This CDR3 reads CASSFSGSVYEQYF.

V is TRBV6-5 and J is TRBJ2-1. The length of the CDR3 is 15 residues. Germline V gives CDR1 MNHEY, CDR2 SVGAGI. The CDR3 reads CASSYSGRSLNEQFF.

The V and J genes are TRBV6-5 and TRBJ2-1; TCRdb proposes TRBD2, but this gene call is untestable without DNA. This CDR3 comprises 16 residues. Germline CDR1 MNHEY, CDR2 SVGAGI. The CDR3 protein is CASSYSLGLASKEQFF.

V usage is TRBV7-2 and J usage is TRBJ2-7; TCRdb gives TRBD1 as the D gene, but with no DNA this cannot be confirmed. Per germline, CDR1 SGHTA and CDR2 FQGNSA. The CDR3 is made up of 14 amino acids. The CDR3 loop reads CASSLGLGNYEQYF. The full variable domain, rest sourced from reference TRBV7-2 and TRBJ2-7, is GAGVSQSPSNKVTEKGKDVELRCDPISGHTALYWYRQSLGQGLEFLIYFQGNSAPDKSGLPSDRFSAERTGGSVSTLTIQRTQQEDSAVYLCASSLGLGNYEQYFGPGTRLTVT.

J is TRBJ1-5 and V is TRBV5-5. The CDR3 is 15 residues long. Germline V gene sequence: CDR1 SGHKS, CDR2 YYEKEE (reference sequence). The CDR3 protein is CASSLAGNSNQPQHF. Using reference TRBV5-5 and TRBJ1-5 for the parts outside the CDR3, the full variable domain is DAGVTQSPTHLIKTRGQQVTLRCSPISGHKSVSWYQQVLGQGPQFIFQYYEKEERGRGNFPDRFSARQFPNYSSELNVNALLLGDSALYLCASSLAGNSNQPQHFGDGTRLSIL.

V gene TRBV7-9 combines with J gene TRBJ1-2. The CDR3 covers 15 residues. Germline CDR1 and CDR2: SEHNR and FQNEAQ (reference sequence). The CDR3 loop is CASSLAGFPNYGYTF. The full variable domain, completed using reference TRBV7-9 and TRBJ1-2, is DTGVSQNPRHKITKRGQNVTFRCDPISEHNRLYWYRQTLGQGPEFLTYFQNEAQLEKSRLLSDRFSAERPKGSFSTLEIQRTEQGDSAMYLCASSLAGFPNYGYTFGSGTRLTVV.

The chain is built from TRBV28 and TRBJ1-1; TCRdb's D call, TRBD1, is unchecked because there is no DNA. The CDR3 has 14 amino acids. Germline V CDR1 and CDR2: MDHEN, SYDVKM. The CDR3 is CASSYTGGGTEAFF.

CDR3 sequence: CASSLASRAETQCF. V usage is TRBV7-2 and J usage is TRBJ2-5; the TCRdb D gene call, TRBD1, has no DNA to confirm it. Germline V gene lookup returns CDR1 SGHTA and CDR2 FQGNSA. The CDR3 covers 14 residues.

This chain links TRBV12-3 or TRBV12-4 with TRBJ2-1; TCRdb's assignment of TRBD1 cannot be checked, as there is no DNA. This CDR3 is built from 15 residues. CDR3 sequence reads: CASSWTVQTLNEQFF.

The chain links TRBV15 to TRBJ1-4; with no DNA, the TCRdb D assignment of TRBD1 cannot be verified. The CDR3 has 17 residues. Germline loops: CDR1 LNHNV, CDR2 YYDKDF (reference sequence). This chain's CDR3 is CATSRVGQGFVNEKLFF.

The V call is TRBV7-9, the J call TRBJ2-5. The CDR3 is made up of 13 amino acids. Germline V gene sequence: CDR1 SEHNR, CDR2 FQNEAQ (reference sequence). The CDR3 reads CASSLGVQETQYF.